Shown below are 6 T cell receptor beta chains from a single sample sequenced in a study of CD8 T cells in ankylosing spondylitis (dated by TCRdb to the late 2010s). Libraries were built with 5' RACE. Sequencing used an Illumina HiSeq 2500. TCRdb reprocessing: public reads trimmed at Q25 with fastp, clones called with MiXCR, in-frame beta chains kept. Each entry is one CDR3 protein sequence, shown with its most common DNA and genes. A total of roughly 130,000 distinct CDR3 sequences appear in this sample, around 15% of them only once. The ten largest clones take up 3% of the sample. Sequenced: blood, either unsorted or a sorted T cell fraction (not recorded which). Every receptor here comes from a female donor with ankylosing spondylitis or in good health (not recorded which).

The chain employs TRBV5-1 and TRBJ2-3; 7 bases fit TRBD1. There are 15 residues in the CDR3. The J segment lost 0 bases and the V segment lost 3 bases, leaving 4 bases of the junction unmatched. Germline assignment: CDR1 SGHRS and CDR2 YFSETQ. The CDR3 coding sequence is TGCGCCAGCAGCTGGACGGGACAGAGCACAGATACGCAGTATTTT. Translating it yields CASSWTGQSTDTQYF.

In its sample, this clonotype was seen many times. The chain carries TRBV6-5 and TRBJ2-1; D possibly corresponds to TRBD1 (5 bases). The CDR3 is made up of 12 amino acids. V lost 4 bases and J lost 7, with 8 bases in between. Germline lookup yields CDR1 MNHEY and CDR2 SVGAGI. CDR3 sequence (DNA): TGTGCCAGCAGTTCTAGGGGTAATGAGCAGTTCTTC. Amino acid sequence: CASSSRGNEQFF.

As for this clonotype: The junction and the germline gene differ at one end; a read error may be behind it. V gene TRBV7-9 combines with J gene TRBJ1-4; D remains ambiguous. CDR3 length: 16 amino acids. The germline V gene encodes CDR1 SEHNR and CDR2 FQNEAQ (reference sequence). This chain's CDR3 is CASSLIRTDLNEQLFF. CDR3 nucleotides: TGTGCCAGCAGCTTAATAAGGACCGACCTAAATGAACAACTGTTTTTT. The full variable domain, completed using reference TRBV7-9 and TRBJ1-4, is DTGVSQNPRHKITKRGQNVTFRCDPISEHNRLYWYRQTLGQGPEFLTYFQNEAQLEKSRLLSDRFSAERPKGSFSTLEIQRTEQGDSAMYLCASSLIRTDLNEQLFFGSGTQLSVL.

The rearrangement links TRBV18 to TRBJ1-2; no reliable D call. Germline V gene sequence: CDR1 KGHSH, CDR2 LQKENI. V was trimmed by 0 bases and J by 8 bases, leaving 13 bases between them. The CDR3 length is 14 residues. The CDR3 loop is CASSPPPAAGGYTF. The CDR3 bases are TGTGCCAGCTCACCACCGCCAGCCGCCGGAGGCTACACCTTC.

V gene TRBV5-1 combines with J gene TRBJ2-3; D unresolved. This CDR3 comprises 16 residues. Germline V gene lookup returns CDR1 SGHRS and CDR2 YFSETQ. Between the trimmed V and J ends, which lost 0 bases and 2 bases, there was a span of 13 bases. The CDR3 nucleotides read TGCGCCAGCAGCTTGGGTAACGCAATTTCCACAGATACGCAGTATTTT. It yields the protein CASSLGNAISTDTQYF.

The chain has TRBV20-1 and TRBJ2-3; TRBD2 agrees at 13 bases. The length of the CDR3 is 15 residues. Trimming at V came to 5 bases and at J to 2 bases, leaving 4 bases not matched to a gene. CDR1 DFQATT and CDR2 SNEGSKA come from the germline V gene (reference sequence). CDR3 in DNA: TGCAGTGCTTTAGGGACTAGCGGGGTCACAGATACGCAGTATTTT. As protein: CSALGTSGVTDTQYF.